This T cell receptor beta chain derives from a study of T cell responses to AZD1222 COVID-19 vaccine (dated by TCRdb to the early 2020s). A note on the overall study: AZD1222 recipients given second doses at about 4 weeks or at about 12 weeks were pooled, since spike-specific TCR depth and breadth were not found to differ between the two schedules. TCR sequencing covered fewer than 250 trial participants: 207 given two doses of AZD1222 and about 26 given two doses of MenACWY control vaccine. Trial participants were enrolled by age into 18-55, 56-69 and 70-plus year subgroups, with approximately 150, 30 and 60 TCR-sequenced participants respectively.

The label giving this sample's time point can be read as: baseline before first vaccination. The vaccinee samples were drawn from two UK trials, COV001 and COV002, one of which was a single-blind randomized controlled phase 2/3 trial testing AZD1222 (ChAdOx1 nCoV-19) in healthy adults. For TCRbeta chain sequencing, PBMC samples were collected from trial participants at day 0 and at day 28 after the second dose. Comments on this clone: What antigen it recognizes has not been identified. No base-level quality is on record; no much larger clone is a single base apart.

What the study reported, not specific to this receptor: In the small 56-69-year group, the increase in depth fell short of significance, most likely because of low power. After two AZD1222 doses, both the breadth and the depth of spike-specific TCRs were significantly higher than at day 0 and than in MenACWY recipients. No day 14 peak-response samples were available, so repertoires were characterized only after the peak T cell response. Conclusions about previously exposed vaccinees are limited, since just a handful of AZD1222 recipients were seropositive for SARS-CoV-2 at baseline. Most participants were white British and females outnumbered males, and the authors suggested that clonal diversity may have been underestimated. The whole spike protein was spanned by vaccine-associated CD4 TCRs, and dominant responses were seen in regions 160-218 and 743-854. Nearly half of unique spike-specific TCRs reportedly recognized epitopes outside regions mutated in the B.1.351 and B.1.1.7 variants.

The CDR3 regions of human TCRbeta chains were analyzed by immunosequencing. In the authors' own workflow: Repertoire TCRs were checked for matches against a reference library of SARS-CoV-2-specific TCRs that had been generated using the MIRA antigen-specificity platform. Breadth meant the fraction of unique TCRs that were SARS-CoV-2-associated, whereas depth meant the fraction of total T cells that were SARS-CoV-2-associated. Using the MIRA data, each spike-specific TCR was mapped to the spike region that the TCR reacts to and placed in a CD4 or CD8 class. Log10-transformed breadth and depth values were compared by one-way ANOVA with Sidak's multiple comparisons tests. The clones in this table, taken by TCRdb from immuneACCESS, are in-frame only. Not every clone is retained; where verified, under half of the shortfall comes from an unresolved V gene, and the cause of the rest is unknown. V and J calls and clone size are copied from that table; D and trimming were computed from the DNA. The sample data list over 85,000 clones, and about nine tenths of these were observed just once. The ten largest account for roughly 1.6% of the sample.

V has 3 bases trimmed and J has 8 bases trimmed; junction bases matching no gene number 6. The germline V gene (reference sequence) provides CDR1 SEHNR and CDR2 FQNEAQ. The CDR3 runs 14 amino acids, cysteine and phenylalanine included. CDR3 DNA is the only sequence kept; it has 42 bases, read in frame from the first base. The material sequenced was peripheral blood, taken on day 0 of AZD1222 vaccination. This TCR came from an adult in good health. The rearranged segments are TRBV7-9 and TRBJ2-1; TRBD2 agrees with 8 junctional bases. In nucleotides, the sequence is TGTGCCAGCAGCTTGGGAGCGGGAGTCGATGAGCAGTTCTTC. It translates to CASSLGAGVDEQFF.